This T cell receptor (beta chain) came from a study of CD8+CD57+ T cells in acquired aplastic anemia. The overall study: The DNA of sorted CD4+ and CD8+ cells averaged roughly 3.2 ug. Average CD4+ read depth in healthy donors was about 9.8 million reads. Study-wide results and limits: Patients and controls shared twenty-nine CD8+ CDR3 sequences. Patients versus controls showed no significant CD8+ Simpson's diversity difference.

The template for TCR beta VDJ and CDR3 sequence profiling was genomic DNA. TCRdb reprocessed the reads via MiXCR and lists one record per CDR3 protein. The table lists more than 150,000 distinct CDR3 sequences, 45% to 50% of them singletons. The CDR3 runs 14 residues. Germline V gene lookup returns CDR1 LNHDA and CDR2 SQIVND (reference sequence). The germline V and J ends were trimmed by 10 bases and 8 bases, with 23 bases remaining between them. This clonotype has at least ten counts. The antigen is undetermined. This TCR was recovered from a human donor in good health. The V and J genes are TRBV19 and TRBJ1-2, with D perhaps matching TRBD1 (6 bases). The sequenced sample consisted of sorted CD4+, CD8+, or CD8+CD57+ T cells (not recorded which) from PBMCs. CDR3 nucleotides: TGTGCCACCAAATACAGGGAAGGGGACCGCGGCTACACCTTC. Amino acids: CATKYREGDRGYTF. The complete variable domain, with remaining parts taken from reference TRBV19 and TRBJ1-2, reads DGGITQSPKYLFRKEGQNVTLSCEQNLNHDAMYWYRQDPGQGLRLIYYSQIVNDFQKGDIAEGYSVSREKKESFPLTVTSAQKNPTAFYLCATKYREGDRGYTFGSGTRLTVV.